One and the same sample provided the 10 T cell receptor beta chains below, sequenced in a study of blood T cell repertoires in COVID-19. Produced via immunoSEQ multiplex PCR; TCRdb's table is partial and in-frame only. The repertoire consists of roughly 250,000 clones, with roughly three quarters occurring once and the leading ten covering 4% to 4.5%. Sequences were obtained from peripheral blood. The receptors come from a woman aged 40 to 49 with active or convalescent COVID-19.

The rearrangement joins TRBV27 to TRBJ1-1, with 8 bases identical to TRBD1. CDR1 and CDR2 (germline): MNHEY, SMNVEV (reference sequence). J was trimmed by 11 bases and V by 3 bases; bases with no gene match: 11. The CDR3 length is 14 residues. The CDR3 sequence is CASSFTGGLFRAFF. DNA for the CDR3: TGTGCCAGCAGTTTTACAGGGGGTCTTTTTAGGGCTTTCTTT.

This clone showed up just a few times. This chain joins TRBV30 and TRBJ1-6; 9 nucleotides line up with TRBD1. CDR1 GTSNPN and CDR2 SVGIG come from the germline V gene (reference sequence). This CDR3 spans 15 amino acids. After removal of 4 bases from V and 5 bases from J, the junction contained 6 bases not matched to a gene. CDR3 sequence: CAWIPGTGNNSPLHF. Here the CDR3 DNA reads TGTGCCTGGATCCCAGGGACAGGGAATAATTCACCCCTCCACTTT.

This clone was counted between two and nine times. The chain links TRBV9 to TRBJ2-1; D possibly corresponds to TRBD1 (6 bases). Trimming took off 0 bases at V and 6 bases at J, with 13 bases between the two ends. Per the germline V gene, CDR1 is SGDLS and CDR2 is YYNGEE. The CDR3 totals 15 residues. CDR3 protein: CASSVVGAQGNEQFF. CDR3 nucleotide sequence: TGTGCCAGCAGCGTAGTGGGGGCCCAGGGCAATGAGCAGTTCTTC.

The chain couples TRBV2 to TRBJ2-7; TRBD2 matches at 12 bases. This CDR3 spans 17 amino acids. The V and J ends lost 5 bases and 7 bases, in that order; junction bases with no gene match: 15. Per the germline V gene, CDR1 is SNHLY and CDR2 is FYNNEI. The DNA of the CDR3 is TGTGCCAGCAGTCTATTCGGACTAGCGGGGCCCCCTCGGGAGCAGTACTTC. Translated, it gives CASSLFGLAGPPREQYF.

The chain carries TRBV2 and TRBJ2-5; 7 bases agree with TRBD1. The CDR3 consists of 13 residues. Trimming took 6 bases from V and 2 from J; bases not matched to a gene: 3. Germline loops: CDR1 SNHLY, CDR2 FYNNEI. CDR3 protein: CASRRGPQETQYF. The CDR3 coding sequence is TGTGCCAGCAGAAGGGGGCCGCAAGAGACCCAGTACTTC.

The J gene is TRBJ2-1, the V gene TRBV6-6, with no clear D. Germline loops: CDR1 MNHNY, CDR2 SVGAGI (reference sequence). V gave up 2 bases and J gave up 0 bases, with 8 bases separating them. This CDR3 comprises 15 residues. CDR3 nucleotides: TGTGCCAGCAGTTACGGCAGAAGCTCCTACAATGAGCAGTTCTTC. This sequence encodes CASSYGRSSYNEQFF.

This clone was recorded only once. The chain uses TRBV7-8 and TRBJ1-6, with D uncertain. Trimming took 1 base from V and 9 from J, leaving 13 bases between them. Germline lookup yields CDR1 SGHVS and CDR2 FQNEAQ. The CDR3 length is 15 residues. The CDR3 spells CASSLGRSESSPLHF. The CDR3 nucleotides read TGTGCCAGCAGCTTAGGTCGGTCGGAGAGTTCACCCCTCCACTTT. Using reference TRBV7-8 and TRBJ1-6 for the parts outside the CDR3, the full variable domain is GAGVSQSPRYKVAKRGQDVALRCDPISGHVSLFWYQQALGQGPEFLTYFQNEAQLDKSGLPSDRFFAERPEGSVSTLKIQRTQQEDSAVYLCASSLGRSESSPLHFGNGTRLTVT.

V usage is TRBV3-1 (or the pseudogene TRBV3-2) and J usage is TRBJ1-6; D may be TRBD1 (5 bases). V lost 1 base and J 9 bases, leaving 13 bases between the germline ends. CDR1 is LGHDT, CDR2 YNNKEL, per germline (reference sequence). This CDR3 has 15 amino acids. The CDR3 loop is CASSQAAGIASPLHF. The CDR3 DNA reads TGTGCCAGCAGCCAAGCGGCAGGGATTGCTTCACCCCTCCACTTT.

V gene TRBV7-9 combines with J gene TRBJ1-3; 7 bases line up with TRBD1. CDR1 and CDR2 (germline): SEHNR, FQNEAQ (reference sequence). The CDR3 covers 15 residues. J was trimmed by 4 bases and V by 2 bases; bases with no gene match: 5. This CDR3 is CASSLPTGFGNTIYF. CDR3 coding DNA: TGTGCCAGCAGCTTACCGACAGGGTTCGGAAACACCATATATTTT.

V is TRBV3-1 (or the pseudogene TRBV3-2) and J is TRBJ1-2; TRBD1 agrees at 10 bases. V shed 5 bases and J 2 bases; nucleotides not matched to a gene: 5. The CDR3 has 15 amino acids. Germline lookup yields CDR1 LGHDT and CDR2 YNNKEL (reference sequence). This CDR3 reads CASSTPGQGNYGYTF. In nucleotides, the CDR3 is TGTGCCAGCAGCACTCCGGGACAGGGGAACTATGGCTACACCTTC.